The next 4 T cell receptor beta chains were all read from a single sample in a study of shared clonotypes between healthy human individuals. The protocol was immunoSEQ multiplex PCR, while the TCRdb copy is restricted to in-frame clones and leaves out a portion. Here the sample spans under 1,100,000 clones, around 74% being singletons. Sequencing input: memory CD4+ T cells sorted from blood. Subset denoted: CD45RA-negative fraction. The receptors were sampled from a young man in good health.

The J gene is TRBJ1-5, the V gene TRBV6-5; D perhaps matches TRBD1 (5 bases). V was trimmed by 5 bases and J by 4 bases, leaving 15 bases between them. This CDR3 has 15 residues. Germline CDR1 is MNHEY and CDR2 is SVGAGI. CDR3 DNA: TGTGCCAGCAGTACCCACCGGGACGGAAATCAGCCCCAGCATTTT. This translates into CASSTHRDGNQPQHF.

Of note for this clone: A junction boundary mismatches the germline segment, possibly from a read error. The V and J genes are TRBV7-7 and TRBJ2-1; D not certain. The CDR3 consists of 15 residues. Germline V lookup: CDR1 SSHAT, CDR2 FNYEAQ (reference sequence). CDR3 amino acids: CASSLSSGVDNEQFF. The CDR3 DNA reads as TGTGCTAGCAGCCTTAGCTCAGGAGTTGACAATGAGCAGTTCTTC.

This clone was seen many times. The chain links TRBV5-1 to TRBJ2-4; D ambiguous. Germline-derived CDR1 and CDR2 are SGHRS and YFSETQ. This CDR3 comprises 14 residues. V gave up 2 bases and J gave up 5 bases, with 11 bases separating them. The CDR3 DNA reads TGCGCCAGCAGCTTATTAGGGTTGGAAAACATTCAGTACTTC. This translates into CASSLLGLENIQYF.

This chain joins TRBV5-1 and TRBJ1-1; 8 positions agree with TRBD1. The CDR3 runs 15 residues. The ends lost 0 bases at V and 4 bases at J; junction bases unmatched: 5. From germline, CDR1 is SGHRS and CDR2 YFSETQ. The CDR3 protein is CASSLVGTGSTEAFF. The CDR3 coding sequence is TGCGCCAGCAGCTTGGTGGGGACAGGTAGCACTGAAGCTTTCTTT.